These T cell receptor beta chains were read from a single sample in a study of T cell changes during pregnancy in multiple sclerosis. Sequencing was performed with immunoSEQ multiplex PCR; in TCRdb, only in-frame clones are kept and a portion is missing. The sample records 75,000 to 80,000 clones, over 85% being singletons. Sequenced here: peripheral blood, sampled in the second trimester of pregnancy. The receptors were gathered from a female donor in good health, enrolled as a control in a pregnancy study. Each CDR3 is given with its conserved first and last residue. The order of the fields is clone size, D gene, V gene, J gene, CDR3 protein, CDR3 DNA. The D gene is left open where the match is weak. Only some rows state a clone size, as once, few, many or a class for expanded clones.

abundance: few; d_gene: .; v_gene: TRBV7-9; j_gene: TRBJ1-6; CDR3aa: CASSPTGSYNSPLHF; CDR3nt: TGTGCCAGCAGCCCTACGGGATCCTATAATTCACCCCTCCACTTT
abundance: .; d_gene: TRBD1; v_gene: TRBV19; j_gene: TRBJ1-6; CDR3aa: CASRKPGTVFSYNSPLHF; CDR3nt: TGTGCCAGTAGAAAACCCGGGACAGTGTTCTCCTATAATTCACCCCTCCACTTT
abundance: .; d_gene: .; v_gene: TRBV27; j_gene: TRBJ1-5; CDR3aa: CASSWGGGDRSQPQHF; CDR3nt: TGTGCCAGCAGTTGGGGTGGGGGGGATAGGAGTCAGCCCCAGCATTTT
abundance: .; d_gene: TRBD1; v_gene: TRBV15; j_gene: TRBJ1-2; CDR3aa: CATSRRQGLSGYTF; CDR3nt: TGTGCCACCAGCAGACGACAGGGCCTATCTGGCTACACCTTC
abundance: .; d_gene: .; v_gene: TRBV11-2; j_gene: TRBJ2-7; CDR3aa: CASSSLEGLPDEQYF; CDR3nt: TGTGCCAGCAGCTCCCTCGAGGGCCTACCGGACGAGCAGTACTTC
abundance: .; d_gene: .; v_gene: TRBV5-1; j_gene: TRBJ1-1; CDR3aa: CASSFTVNTEAFF; CDR3nt: TGCGCCAGCAGCTTTACTGTGAACACTGAAGCTTTCTTT
abundance: once; d_gene: .; v_gene: TRBV16; j_gene: TRBJ1-4; CDR3aa: CASSRTGDTNEKLFF; CDR3nt: TGTGCCAGCAGCCGCACCGGGGATACAAATGAAAAACTGTTTTTT
abundance: .; d_gene: .; v_gene: TRBV4-1; j_gene: TRBJ1-1; CDR3aa: CASSQGPRTPGAFF; CDR3nt: TGCGCCAGCAGCCAAGGTCCGCGTACCCCGGGAGCTTTCTTT
abundance: once; d_gene: TRBD1; v_gene: TRBV19; j_gene: TRBJ1-2; CDR3aa: CASSTTGTGSYGYTF; CDR3nt: TGTGCCAGTAGTACGACCGGGACAGGGTCATATGGCTACACCTTC
abundance: .; d_gene: .; v_gene: TRBV2; j_gene: TRBJ2-7; CDR3aa: CASGAGINEQYF; CDR3nt: TGTGCCAGCGGGGCAGGGATTAACGAGCAGTACTTC
abundance: .; d_gene: TRBD1; v_gene: TRBV6-5; j_gene: TRBJ1-5; CDR3aa: CASSSTGDYAQPQHF; CDR3nt: TGTGCCAGCAGTTCAACAGGGGATTATGCTCAGCCCCAGCATTTT
abundance: .; d_gene: .; v_gene: TRBV9; j_gene: TRBJ2-6; CDR3aa: CASSEKRAGVDGANVLTF; CDR3nt: TGTGCCAGCAGCGAAAAACGGGCAGGGGTCGATGGGGCCAACGTCCTGACTTTC
abundance: .; d_gene: .; v_gene: TRBV19; j_gene: TRBJ2-7; CDR3aa: CASSIAQGYSYEQYF; CDR3nt: TGTGCCAGTAGTATAGCACAGGGATACTCCTACGAGCAGTACTTC
abundance: .; d_gene: TRBD1; v_gene: TRBV4-3; j_gene: TRBJ2-2; CDR3aa: CASSPDRAGGELFF; CDR3nt: TGCGCCAGCAGCCCCGACAGGGCCGGGGGGGAGCTGTTTTTT
abundance: .; d_gene: .; v_gene: TRBV7-2; j_gene: TRBJ2-2; CDR3aa: CASSLVRNTGELFF; CDR3nt: TGTGCCAGCAGCTTGGTCAGGAACACCGGGGAGCTGTTTTTT